A selection of T cell receptor beta chains follows, all from one sample in a study of cytomegalovirus exposure and HLA in healthy donors. The method was immunoSEQ multiplex PCR; TCRdb's version includes in-frame clones alone and lacks a portion of them. The data hold a few hundred thousand clones, with 70% to 90% observed a single time. The sequenced sample consisted of PBMCs. The source of these receptors is a woman aged 18 to 35 in good health and CMV-seronegative. CDR3s include the opening cysteine and the closing phenylalanine or tryptophan. D genes are given only for firm matches. Where a row states a size, it is once, few, many or the class of an expanded clone; other rows omit it.

len | abundance | j_gene | d_gene | v_gene | CDR3nt | CDR3aa
17 | . | TRBJ2-7 | . | TRBV13 | TGTGCCAGCAGCTTAGGTAGGGGTCTACAGGCCACCTACGAGCAGTACTTC | CASSLGRGLQATYEQYF
13 | . | TRBJ1-5 | . | TRBV11-2 | TGTGCCAGCAGCCGCGCAGGTGGGCAGCCCCAGCATTTT | CASSRAGGQPQHF
16 | . | TRBJ2-1 | . | TRBV27 | TGTGCCAGCGGCACTATAAGGGGGTTCGCCTACAATGAGCAGTTCTTC | CASGTIRGFAYNEQFF
15 | . | TRBJ2-3 | . | TRBV18 | TGTGCCAGCTCCCTTGAGCTCACTAGCACAGATACGCAGTATTTT | CASSLELTSTDTQYF
14 | . | TRBJ1-6 | TRBD1 | TRBV10-3 | TGTGCCATCCGACAGGGACTTTATAATTCACCCCTCCACTTT | CAIRQGLYNSPLHF
16 | . | TRBJ2-5 | . | TRBV4-2 | TGTGCCAGCTCCGACCGTGGGGGGGCTGGTAGAGAGACCCAGTACTTC | CASSDRGGAGRETQYF
13 | . | TRBJ2-1 | . | TRBV19 | TGTGCCAGTGGAGGGCAGTATGACAATGAGCAGTTCTTC | CASGGQYDNEQFF
13 | . | TRBJ1-1 | . | TRBV19 | TGTGCCAGTAGTATATCCCCCGGGATTCGGGCTTTCTTT | CASSISPGIRAFF
15 | . | TRBJ1-5 | TRBD1 | TRBV11-2 | TGTGCCAGCAGCTTACGACAGGGGGCCGATCAGCCCCAGCATTTT | CASSLRQGADQPQHF
16 | . | TRBJ2-7 | . | TRBV4-1 | TGCGCCAGCAGCCAAGGGGACAACAGGGCGATCTACGAGCAGTACTTC | CASSQGDNRAIYEQYF
15 | . | TRBJ2-5 | TRBD2 | TRBV9 | TGTGCCAGCAGCGTAGGGGGGGGGTTCCAAGAGACCCAGTACTTC | CASSVGGGFQETQYF
15 | . | TRBJ2-7 | . | TRBV5-1 | TGCGCCAGCAGCTTGTCATCAGGGAAATTTGACGAGCAGTACTTC | CASSLSSGKFDEQYF
16 | . | TRBJ2-3 | TRBD2 | TRBV6-4 | TGTGCCAGCAATCAAGACGTCGGGGGGGGGAGGGATACGCAGTATTTT | CASNQDVGGGRDTQYF
16 | . | TRBJ2-2 | TRBD2 | TRBV10-3 | TGTGCCATCAATCCGACTAGCGGAAGGAACACCGGGGAGCTGTTTTTT | CAINPTSGRNTGELFF
16 | . | TRBJ2-1 | TRBD1 | TRBV9 | TGTGCCAGCAGCGTAGTAGGGACAGCGCTCTACAATGAGCAGTTCTTC | CASSVVGTALYNEQFF
14 | . | TRBJ1-5 | . | TRBV15 | TGTGCCACCAGCAGCCAGGGTTTGTTTCAGCCCCAGCATTTT | CATSSQGLFQPQHF
16 | once | TRBJ2-1 | TRBD2 | TRBV11-2 | TGTGCCAGCACCAGAATCCGTAGCGGGGGGTACAATGAGCAGTTCTTC | CASTRIRSGGYNEQFF
13 | . | TRBJ1-1 | . | TRBV5-6 | TGTGCCAGCAGCTTGACAGTGAACACTGAAGCTTTCTTT | CASSLTVNTEAFF
14 | . | TRBJ2-7 | TRBD1 | TRBV2 | TGTGCCAGCAGTCCCGGGACAGGGGGCTACGAGCAGTACTTC | CASSPGTGGYEQYF
19 | . | TRBJ2-2 | TRBD2 | TRBV7-3 | TGTGCCAGCAGCTCCCCGGGACTAGCGGGGGGCGCCGGAACCGGGGAGCTGTTTTTT | CASSSPGLAGGAGTGELFF
18 | . | TRBJ2-3 | . | TRBV10-3 | TGTGCCATCGGGGCGGGTAGCGGGACTACCAGGGGGACAGATACGCAGTATTTT | CAIGAGSGTTRGTDTQYF
14 | . | TRBJ2-2 | TRBD2 | TRBV5-1 | TGCGCCAGCAGCTTGGCCGGGGGGGCCGGGGAGCTGTTTTTT | CASSLAGGAGELFF
12 | few | TRBJ2-7 | . | TRBV18 | TGTGCCAGCTCAACAAGCTCCTACGAGCAGTACTTC | CASSTSSYEQYF
15 | . | TRBJ1-4 | . | TRBV9 | TGTGCCAGCAGCGCGATGGGAGCGGGACAAGAAGAACTGTTTTTT | CASSAMGAGQEELFF
18 | few | TRBJ2-5 | TRBD2 | TRBV4-1 | TGCGCCAGCAGCCAAGAATTTGGACTAGCGGGGGGGCGGGAGACCCAGTACTTC | CASSQEFGLAGGRETQYF
15 | . | TRBJ2-7 | TRBD1 | TRBV2 | TGTGCCAGCAGTGAACTGGGACAGGACACCTACGAGCAGTACTTC | CASSELGQDTYEQYF
13 | . | TRBJ2-3 | . | TRBV25-1 | TGTGCCAGCAGGTGGGGGGTAACAGATACGCAGTATTTT | CASRWGVTDTQYF
15 | . | TRBJ2-7 | . | TRBV19 | TGTGCCAGTAGTATCACGACAGGACCTTCCTACGAGCAGTACTTC | CASSITTGPSYEQYF
14 | . | TRBJ2-3 | . | TRBV7-3 | TGTGCCAGCAGCTTAGCGGGGCCCCTGGATACGCAGTATTTT | CASSLAGPLDTQYF
19 | . | TRBJ2-1 | TRBD2 | TRBV7-9 | TGTGCCAGCAGGGGCTTGCTAGCGGGGTCTCCTAGCTCCTACAATGAGCAGTTCTTC | CASRGLLAGSPSSYNEQFF
17 | . | TRBJ2-3 | . | TRBV27 | TGTGCCAGCAGTGGCCGTGGCTCGCGCGGGTTCACAGATACGCAGTATTTT | CASSGRGSRGFTDTQYF
12 | . | TRBJ1-2 | . | TRBV2 | TGTGCCAGCGGAGATTGGGACTATGGCTACACCTTC | CASGDWDYGYTF
15 | once | TRBJ1-5 | TRBD1 | TRBV7-8 | TGTGCCAGCACCAGGGACAGGGGGTACAATCAGCCCCAGCATTTT | CASTRDRGYNQPQHF
16 | . | TRBJ2-1 | TRBD2 | TRBV4-1 | TGCGCCAGCAGCCAAGTTGGACTAGCGGGGTACAATGAGCAGTTCTTC | CASSQVGLAGYNEQFF
16 | . | TRBJ1-6 | TRBD1 | TRBV19 | TGTGCCAGTAGCCCCGGGACAGAGCTCCCCTTTTCACCCCTCCACTTT | CASSPGTELPFSPLHF
13 | . | TRBJ2-7 | TRBD1 | TRBV18 | TGTGCCAGCTCACAGGGACAGACCTACGAGCAGTACTTC | CASSQGQTYEQYF
14 | . | TRBJ2-5 | TRBD2 | TRBV27 | TGTGCCAGCAGTTTATCGGTAGCGGGAGAGACCCAGTACTTC | CASSLSVAGETQYF
14 | . | TRBJ2-5 | TRBD2 | TRBV25-1 | TGTGCCAGCAGTGAATCCAGCGGGGGAGAGACCCAGTACTTC | CASSESSGGETQYF
14 | once | TRBJ1-1 | . | TRBV29-1 | TGCAGCCCTTATGCGGGGTCGGAGAACACTGAAGCTTTCTTT | CSPYAGSENTEAFF
16 | . | TRBJ2-6 | . | TRBV29-1 | TGCAGCGTTGGTAATGGGGGCGCGGCTGGGGCCAACGTCCTGACTTTC | CSVGNGGAAGANVLTF
12 | . | TRBJ2-1 | TRBD2 | TRBV6-1 | TGTGCCAGCAGTGTCGTGCTAGCGGATTGGTTCTTC | CASSVVLADWFF
14 | . | TRBJ2-7 | TRBD2 | TRBV27 | TGTGCCAGCAGTTTAGGTTCGGGGACTAACGAGCAGTACTTC | CASSLGSGTNEQYF
18 | once | TRBJ1-3 | . | TRBV12-5 | TGTGCTACGCCCCAAAGGACAGCAAAGACTTATACTGGAAACACCATATATTTT | CATPQRTAKTYTGNTIYF
14 | . | TRBJ2-3 | TRBD2 | TRBV2 | TGTGCCAGCAGGGAGCGGGGGGGCTCAGATACGCAGTATTTT | CASRERGGSDTQYF
19 | . | TRBJ2-7 | TRBD2 | TRBV13 | TGTGCCAGCAGCTTAGAATCCTGGACTAGCGGGGGATTCTCCTACGAGCAGTACTTC | CASSLESWTSGGFSYEQYF
15 | few | TRBJ1-1 | . | TRBV4-1 | TGCGCCAGCAGCCCAGGGACTGAGATGAACACTGAAGCTTTCTTT | CASSPGTEMNTEAFF
16 | . | TRBJ2-1 | . | TRBV2 | TGTGCCAGCAGTGACCCCAGCGCGGCAACCTACAATGAGCAGTTCTTC | CASSDPSAATYNEQFF
17 | . | TRBJ2-3 | TRBD2 | TRBV11-3 | TGTGCCAGCAGCTTGAGGGGCGGGGGGCCATCCACAGATACGCAGTATTTT | CASSLRGGGPSTDTQYF